The clone carrying this T cell receptor (beta chain) was seen once. Its target is not known. The data were obtained in a study of shared clonotypes between healthy human individuals. Notes on the study in general: Naive subsets tended to show greater estimated richness than memory subsets. Represented diversity, genetic and exposure-history alike, was limited by few donors.

Donors included only healthy HIV-negative adults lacking recent acute infections or vaccinations. Produced via immunoSEQ multiplex PCR; TCRdb's table is partial and in-frame only. This sample has roughly 2,500,000 clones, with approximately 93% found just once. CDR1 and CDR2 (germline): SGHNT, YENEEA. CDR3 length equals 14 residues. Between the trimmed V and J ends, which lost 6 bases and 0 bases, there was a span of 9 bases. The rearrangement joins TRBV11-3 to TRBJ2-4, with D uncertain. The sequenced sample was naive CD4+ T cells from PBMCs. Indicated subset: CD45RA+ positively selected. This clonotype was sampled from a man between 18 and 29 years old in good health. Some clones in this sample may be carry-over from other donors' samples. The CDR3 DNA reads as TGTGCCAGCAGGTGGACGGGAGCCAAAAACATTCAGTACTTC. Translating it yields CASRWTGAKNIQYF.